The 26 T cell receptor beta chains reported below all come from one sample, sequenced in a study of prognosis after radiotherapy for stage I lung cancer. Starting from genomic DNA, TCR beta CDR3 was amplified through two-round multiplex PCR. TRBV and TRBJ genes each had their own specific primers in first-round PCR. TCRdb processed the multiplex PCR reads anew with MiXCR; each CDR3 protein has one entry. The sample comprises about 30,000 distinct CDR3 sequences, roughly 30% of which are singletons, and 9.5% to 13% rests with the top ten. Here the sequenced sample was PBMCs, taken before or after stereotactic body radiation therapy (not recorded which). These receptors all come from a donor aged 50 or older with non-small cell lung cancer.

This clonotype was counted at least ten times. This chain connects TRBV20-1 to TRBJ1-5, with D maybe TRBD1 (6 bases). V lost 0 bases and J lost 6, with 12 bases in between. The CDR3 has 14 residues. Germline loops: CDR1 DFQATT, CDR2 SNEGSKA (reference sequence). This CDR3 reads CSAREGGASQPQHF. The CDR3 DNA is TGCAGTGCTAGAGAGGGGGGGGCGAGTCAGCCCCAGCATTTT.

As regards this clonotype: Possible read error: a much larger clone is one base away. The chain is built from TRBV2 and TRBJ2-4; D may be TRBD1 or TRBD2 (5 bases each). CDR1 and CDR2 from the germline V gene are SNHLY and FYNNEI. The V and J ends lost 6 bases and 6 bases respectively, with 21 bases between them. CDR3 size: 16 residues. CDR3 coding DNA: TGTGCCAGCAGCCGGATGTGGGGTCTGAGGGGAAACATTCAGTACTTC. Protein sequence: CASSRMWGLRGNIQYF. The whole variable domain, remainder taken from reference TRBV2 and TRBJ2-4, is EPEVTQTPSHQVTQMGQEVILRCVPISNHLYFYWYRQILGQKVEFLVSFYNNEISEKSEIFDDQFSVERPDGSNFTLKIRSTKLEDSAMYFCASSRMWGLRGNIQYFGAGTRLSVL.

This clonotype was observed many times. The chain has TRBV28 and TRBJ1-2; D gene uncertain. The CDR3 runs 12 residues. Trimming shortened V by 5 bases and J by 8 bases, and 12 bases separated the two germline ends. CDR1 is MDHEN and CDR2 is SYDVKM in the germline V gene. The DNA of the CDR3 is TGTGCCAGCAGTCCTCTCCAGGCCGGCTACACCTTC. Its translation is CASSPLQAGYTF.

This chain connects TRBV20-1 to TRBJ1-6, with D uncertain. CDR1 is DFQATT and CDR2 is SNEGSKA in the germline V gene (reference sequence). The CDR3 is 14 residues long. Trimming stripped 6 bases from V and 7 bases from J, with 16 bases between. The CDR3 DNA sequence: TGCAGTGCCCGCCATGTGGATGGGAATTCACCCCTCCACTTT. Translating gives CSARHVDGNSPLHF.

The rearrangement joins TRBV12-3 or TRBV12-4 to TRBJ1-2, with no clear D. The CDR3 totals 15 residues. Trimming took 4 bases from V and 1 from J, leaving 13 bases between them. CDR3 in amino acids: CASSSNPSLNYGYTF. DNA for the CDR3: TGTGCCAGCAGTTCGAATCCATCTCTTAACTATGGCTACACCTTC.

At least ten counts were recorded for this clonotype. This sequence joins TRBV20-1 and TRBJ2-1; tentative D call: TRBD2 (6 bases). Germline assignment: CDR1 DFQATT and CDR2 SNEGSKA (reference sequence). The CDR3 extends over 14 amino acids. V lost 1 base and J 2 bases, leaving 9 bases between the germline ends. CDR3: CSARGGDAYNEQFF. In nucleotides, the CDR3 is TGCAGTGCTAGAGGCGGGGACGCCTACAATGAGCAGTTCTTC.

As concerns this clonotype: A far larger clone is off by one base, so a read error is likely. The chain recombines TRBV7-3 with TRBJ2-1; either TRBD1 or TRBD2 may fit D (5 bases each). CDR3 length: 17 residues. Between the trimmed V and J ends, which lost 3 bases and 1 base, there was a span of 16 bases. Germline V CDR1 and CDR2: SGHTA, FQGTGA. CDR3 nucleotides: TGTGCCAGCAGCTTCCCCTCGGGAAAGGGGTCCTACAATGAGCAGTTCTTC. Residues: CASSFPSGKGSYNEQFF.

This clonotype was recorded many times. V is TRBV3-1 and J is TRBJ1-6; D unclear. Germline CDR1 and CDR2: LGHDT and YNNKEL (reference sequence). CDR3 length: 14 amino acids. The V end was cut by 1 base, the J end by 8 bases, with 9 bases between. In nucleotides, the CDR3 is TGTGCCAGCAGCCAAGGATCCCATGATTCACCCCTCCACTTT. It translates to CASSQGSHDSPLHF.

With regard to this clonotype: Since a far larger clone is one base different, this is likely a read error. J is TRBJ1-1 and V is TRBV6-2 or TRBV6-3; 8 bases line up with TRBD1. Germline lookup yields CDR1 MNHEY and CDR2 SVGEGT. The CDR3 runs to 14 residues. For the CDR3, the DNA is TGTGCCAGCAGTGATGTCCAGGGGGCCCCTGAATCTTTCTTT. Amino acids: CASSDVQGAPESFF.

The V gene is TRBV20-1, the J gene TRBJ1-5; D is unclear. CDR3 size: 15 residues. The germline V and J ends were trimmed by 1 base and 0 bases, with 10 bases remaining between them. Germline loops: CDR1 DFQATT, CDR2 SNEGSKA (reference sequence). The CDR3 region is CSARAQLLSNQPQHF. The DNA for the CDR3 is TGCAGTGCTAGAGCTCAATTACTTAGCAATCAGCCCCAGCATTTT.

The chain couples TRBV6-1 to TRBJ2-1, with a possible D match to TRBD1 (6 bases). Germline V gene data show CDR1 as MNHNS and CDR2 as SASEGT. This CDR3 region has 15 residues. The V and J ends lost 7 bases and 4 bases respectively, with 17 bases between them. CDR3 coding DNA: TGTGCCAGCAAAGAAGCCTCAGGGGCGTACAATGAGCAGTTCTTC. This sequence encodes CASKEASGAYNEQFF.

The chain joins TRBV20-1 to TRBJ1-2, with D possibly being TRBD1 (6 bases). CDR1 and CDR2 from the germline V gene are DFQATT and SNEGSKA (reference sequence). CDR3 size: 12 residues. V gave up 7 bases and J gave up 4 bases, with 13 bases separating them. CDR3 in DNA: TGCAGTGTCTCCGAGGACAGCTATGGCTACACCTTC. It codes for CSVSEDSYGYTF.

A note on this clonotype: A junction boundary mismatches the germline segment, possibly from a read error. The CDR3 sequence: CDTSGVDGGQPQHF. CDR3 nucleotides: TGTGACACCAGTGGTGTGGACGGAGGGCAGCCCCAGCATTTT. The chain joins TRBV24-1 to TRBJ1-5, with D unresolved. The CDR3 covers 14 residues. The germline V gene encodes CDR1 KGHDR and CDR2 SFDVKD.

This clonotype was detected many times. CDR3 protein: CASSATETYGYTF. The CDR3 DNA follows: TGTGCCAGCAGCGCGACGGAAACCTATGGCTACACCTTC. The chain combines TRBV7-9 with TRBJ1-2; unclear D gene. Germline assignment: CDR1 SEHNR and CDR2 FQNEAQ (reference sequence). The CDR3 loop spans 13 amino acids. V was shortened by 5 bases and J by 4 bases, with 11 bases between the two germline ends.

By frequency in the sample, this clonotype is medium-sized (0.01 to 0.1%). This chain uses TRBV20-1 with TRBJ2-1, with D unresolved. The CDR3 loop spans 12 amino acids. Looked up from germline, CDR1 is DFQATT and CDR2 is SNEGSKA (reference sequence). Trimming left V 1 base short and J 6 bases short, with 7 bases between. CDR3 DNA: TGCAGTGCTAGAGTCACCTTCAATGAGCAGTTCTTC. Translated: CSARVTFNEQFF.

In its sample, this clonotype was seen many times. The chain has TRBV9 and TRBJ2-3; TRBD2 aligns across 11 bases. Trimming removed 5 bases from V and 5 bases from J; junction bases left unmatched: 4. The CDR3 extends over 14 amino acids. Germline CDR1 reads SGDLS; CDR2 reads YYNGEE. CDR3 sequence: CASSSGRGGDTQYF. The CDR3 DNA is TGTGCCAGCAGTAGCGGGAGGGGAGGAGATACGCAGTATTTT.

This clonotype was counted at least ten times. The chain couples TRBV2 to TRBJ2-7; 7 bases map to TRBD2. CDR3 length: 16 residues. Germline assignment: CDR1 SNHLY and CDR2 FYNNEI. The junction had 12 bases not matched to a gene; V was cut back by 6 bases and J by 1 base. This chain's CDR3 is CASSDPSGPLSYEQYF. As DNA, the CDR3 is TGTGCCAGCAGCGACCCTAGCGGACCGCTATCCTACGAGCAGTACTTC.

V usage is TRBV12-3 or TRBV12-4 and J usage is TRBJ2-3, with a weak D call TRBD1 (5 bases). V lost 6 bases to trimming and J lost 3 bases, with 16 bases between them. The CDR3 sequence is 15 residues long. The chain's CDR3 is CASSFSRARTDTQYF. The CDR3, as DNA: TGTGCCAGCAGCTTTTCCAGGGCGAGAACAGATACGCAGTATTTT.

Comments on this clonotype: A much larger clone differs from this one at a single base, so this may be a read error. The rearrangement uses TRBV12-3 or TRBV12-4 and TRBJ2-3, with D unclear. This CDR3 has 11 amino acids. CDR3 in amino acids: CAGSLLNTQYF. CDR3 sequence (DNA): TGTGCCGGCAGTTTGCTCAATACGCAGTATTTT.

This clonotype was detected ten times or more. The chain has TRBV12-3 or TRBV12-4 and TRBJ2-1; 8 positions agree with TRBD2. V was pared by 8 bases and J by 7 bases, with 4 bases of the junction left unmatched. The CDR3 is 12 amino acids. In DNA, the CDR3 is TGTGCCAGCGCAGGCGGGAGGAATGAGCAGTTCTTC. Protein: CASAGGRNEQFF.

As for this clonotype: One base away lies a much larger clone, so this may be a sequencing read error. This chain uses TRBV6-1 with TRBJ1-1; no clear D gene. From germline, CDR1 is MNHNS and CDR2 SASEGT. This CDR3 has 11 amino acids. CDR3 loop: CASSEKTEDFF. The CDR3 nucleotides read TGTGCCAGCAGTGAAAAGACTGAAGATTTCTTT.

CDR3 sequence: CSVARGGNTEAFF. DNA of the CDR3: TGCAGCGTTGCGCGGGGAGGGAACACTGAAGCTTTCTTT. The chain is built from TRBV29-1 and TRBJ1-1; no reliable D call. The V and J ends lost 4 bases and 1 base respectively, with 10 bases between them. Germline V gene sequence: CDR1 SQVTM, CDR2 ANQGSEA. There are 13 residues in the CDR3.

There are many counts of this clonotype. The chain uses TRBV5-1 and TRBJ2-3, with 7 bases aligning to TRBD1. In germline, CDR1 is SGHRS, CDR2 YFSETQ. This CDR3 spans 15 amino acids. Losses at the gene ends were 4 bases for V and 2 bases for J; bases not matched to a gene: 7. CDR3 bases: TGCGCCAGCAGCCCGGACAGGCCCGACACAGATACGCAGTATTTT. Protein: CASSPDRPDTDTQYF.

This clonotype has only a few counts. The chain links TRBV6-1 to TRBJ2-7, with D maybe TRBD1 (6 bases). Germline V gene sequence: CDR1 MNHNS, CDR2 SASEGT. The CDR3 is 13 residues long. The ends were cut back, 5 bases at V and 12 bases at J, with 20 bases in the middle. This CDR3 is CASSTGDGQSSYF. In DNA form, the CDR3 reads TGTGCCAGCAGTACTGGGGATGGACAGTCGTCGTACTTC.

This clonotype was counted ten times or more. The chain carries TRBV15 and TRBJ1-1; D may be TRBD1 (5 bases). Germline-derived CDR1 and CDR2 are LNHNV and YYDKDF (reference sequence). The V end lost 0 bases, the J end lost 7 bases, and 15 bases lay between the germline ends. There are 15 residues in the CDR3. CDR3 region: CATSRDRSGGGEAFF. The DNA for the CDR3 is TGTGCCACCAGCAGAGATAGATCAGGTGGGGGTGAAGCTTTCTTT.

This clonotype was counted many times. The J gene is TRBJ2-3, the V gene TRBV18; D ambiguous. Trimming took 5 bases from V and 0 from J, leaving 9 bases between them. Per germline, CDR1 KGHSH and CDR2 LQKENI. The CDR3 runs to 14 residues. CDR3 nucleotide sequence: TGTGCCAGCTCAGGGGTCCGTAGCACAGATACGCAGTATTTT. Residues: CASSGVRSTDTQYF.